This section outlines one T cell receptor (beta chain) sequence together with its context. Antigen specificity is unknown. This sample is drawn from a study of shared clonotypes between healthy human individuals. Study-wide results and limits: Even with large depth, rarefaction showed that sorted-subset sequencing was incomplete.

Assay: immunoSEQ multiplex PCR; the TCRdb copy retains only in-frame clones and omits some. The sample lists a few million clones, 90% to 96% occurring once. This TCR was recovered from a man between 18 and 29 years old in good health. Sequenced sample: naive CD4+ T cells sorted from blood. Subset defined: CD45RA+ positively selected.

The CDR3 reads CASSYLGVRNTEAFF. CDR3 bases: TGTGCCAGCAGTTACTTAGGGGTGAGGAACACTGAAGCTTTCTTT. The rearrangement links TRBV6-5 to TRBJ1-1, with a possible D match to TRBD1 (5 bases). Trimming removed 1 base from V and 1 base from J, with 10 bases in between. This CDR3 contains 15 residues. The germline gives CDR1 MNHEY, CDR2 SVGAGI.